The 22 T cell receptor beta chains given below trace back to one sample, sequenced in a study of control samples from healthy donors and cancer patients. The protocol was immunoSEQ multiplex PCR, while the TCRdb copy is restricted to in-frame clones and leaves out a portion. In the table there are over 150,000 clones, 85% to 95% of which are singletons. Source material: blood. The source of these receptors is a young man in good health.

The sample holds a few counts of this clone. The chain is built from TRBV2 and TRBJ1-3, with 7 bases that match TRBD1. The CDR3 consists of 17 residues. Germline V gives CDR1 SNHLY, CDR2 FYNNEI. J was trimmed by 0 bases and V by 7 bases; bases with no gene match: 12. The DNA of the CDR3 is TGTGCCAGCACCAAGGGCACAGGGGTGAGCTCTGGAAACACCATATATTTT. This encodes CASTKGTGVSSGNTIYF.

The chain uses TRBV30 and TRBJ2-2, with D tentatively TRBD2 (6 bases). Germline CDR1 GTSNPN, CDR2 SVGIG (reference sequence). V lost 8 bases and J lost 5, with 12 bases in between. The CDR3 runs to 12 residues. CDR3 in amino acids: CALQAGTGELFF. The DNA of the CDR3 is TGTGCCCTTCAGGCGGGGACCGGGGAGCTGTTTTTT. Full variable domain (rest looked up from reference TRBV30 and TRBJ2-2): SQTIHQWPATLVQPVGSPLSLECTVEGTSNPNLYWYRQAAGRGLQLLFYSVGIGQISSEVPQNLSASRPQDRQFILSSKKLLLSDSGFYLCALQAGTGELFFGEGSRLTVL.

This rearrangement joins TRBV20-1 to TRBJ1-5; a weak D match, TRBD1 (5 bases). Germline CDR1 is DFQATT and CDR2 is SNEGSKA (reference sequence). The V and J ends lost 5 bases and 4 bases respectively, with 18 bases between them. This CDR3 contains 15 residues. The CDR3 here is CSAGGMRDGNQPQHF. CDR3 DNA: TGCAGTGCTGGTGGGATGAGGGACGGTAATCAGCCCCAGCATTTT.

The genes are TRBV19 and TRBJ1-5; D remains ambiguous. From germline, CDR1 is LNHDA and CDR2 SQIVND (reference sequence). CDR3 length: 17 amino acids. V lost 3 bases and J 0 bases, leaving 15 bases between the germline ends. The CDR3 loop is CASSMTPMGYSNQPQHF. CDR3 nucleotide sequence: TGTGCCAGTAGTATGACCCCCATGGGTTATAGCAATCAGCCCCAGCATTTT.

The V gene is TRBV18, the J gene TRBJ1-1, with 7 nucleotides matching TRBD1. The germline gives CDR1 KGHSH, CDR2 LQKENI. The CDR3 is made up of 12 amino acids. The J segment lost 11 bases and the V segment lost 6 bases, leaving 9 bases of the junction unmatched. The CDR3 loop is CASSTVDRDAFF. The CDR3 DNA is TGTGCCAGCTCTACCGTCGACAGGGATGCTTTCTTT.

This chain links TRBV27 with TRBJ2-3; 11 bases align to TRBD2. Germline V gives CDR1 MNHEY, CDR2 SMNVEV (reference sequence). The V and J ends lost 7 bases and 3 bases, in that order; junction bases with no gene match: 6. This CDR3 is built from 15 residues. The CDR3 DNA reads TGTGCCAGCACCTGGACTAGCGGGTTGACAGATACGCAGTATTTT. This gives the protein CASTWTSGLTDTQYF.

The chain links TRBV5-8 to TRBJ2-3, with 8 bases fitting TRBD1. Germline assignment: CDR1 SGHTS and CDR2 YDEGEE. Losses at the gene ends were 0 bases for V and 2 bases for J; bases not matched to a gene: 14. This CDR3 contains 19 residues. CDR3 in DNA: TGTGCCAGCAGCTTGGTAATCGCTTTGGGACAGGAGAACACAGATACGCAGTATTTT. This codes for CASSLVIALGQENTDTQYF.

This clone was counted between two and nine times. The chain couples TRBV5-4 to TRBJ1-2; possible D gene TRBD1, 5 bases. The length of the CDR3 is 15 residues. Per the germline V gene, CDR1 is SGHNT and CDR2 is YYREEE (reference sequence). V was clipped by 4 bases and J by 4 bases, with 17 bases between them. The CDR3 here is CASSPTTGTVYGYTF. The CDR3 DNA reads as TGTGCCAGCAGCCCAACGACTGGGACCGTCTATGGCTACACCTTC.

The chain combines TRBV6-5 with TRBJ2-7, with a weak D call TRBD2 (6 bases). V lost 7 bases and J 0 bases, leaving 16 bases between the germline ends. CDR3 size: 15 residues. Per the germline V gene, CDR1 is MNHEY and CDR2 is SVGAGI. This CDR3 is CASTQRAGSSYEQYF. In DNA, the CDR3 is TGTGCCAGCACCCAACGGGCGGGGAGCTCCTACGAGCAGTACTTC.

The rearrangement uses TRBV28 and TRBJ1-1; D call uncertain. This CDR3 has 13 amino acids. Between the trimmed V and J ends, which lost 4 bases and 1 base, there was a span of 7 bases. Germline V gene sequence: CDR1 MDHEN, CDR2 SYDVKM. The CDR3 nucleotides are TGTGCCAGCAGTTGGCTTAAGAACACTGAAGCTTTCTTT. It specifies CASSWLKNTEAFF.

The rearrangement links TRBV9 to TRBJ1-4, with D possibly matching TRBD1 (6 bases). Germline V gene lookup returns CDR1 SGDLS and CDR2 YYNGEE. This CDR3 has 16 residues. V was trimmed by 1 base and J by 8 bases, leaving 18 bases between them. The CDR3 reads CASSVSTGKTAEKLFF. The CDR3 coding sequence is TGTGCCAGCAGCGTATCTACAGGGAAAACCGCGGAAAAACTGTTTTTT.

V is TRBV24-1 and J is TRBJ1-5; D gene ambiguous. CDR1 is KGHDR and CDR2 is SFDVKD in the germline V gene. Trimming removed 2 bases from V and 2 bases from J, with 12 bases in between. The CDR3 consists of 16 residues. The chain's CDR3 is CATSDSRVGGNQPQHF. The CDR3 region has the DNA TGTGCCACCAGTGATTCGAGGGTGGGCGGCAATCAGCCCCAGCATTTT.

CDR3 in DNA: TGTGCCAGCAGTAGGGTCCCGGAGAACACTGAAGCTTTCTTT. Amino acids: CASSRVPENTEAFF. The chain links TRBV6-5 to TRBJ1-1, with no clear D. In germline, CDR1 is MNHEY, CDR2 SVGAGI. The CDR3 contains 14 residues. V dropped 5 bases and J dropped 1 base, with 11 bases sitting between them.

This clone occurred a few times. The rearrangement joins TRBV6-5 to TRBJ1-2; weak D call: TRBD1 (5 bases). V gave up 6 bases and J gave up 4 bases, with 15 bases separating them. Germline CDR1 is MNHEY and CDR2 is SVGAGI. The CDR3 runs 14 residues. In DNA form, the CDR3 reads TGTGCCAGCAGATCGGGACTTTCGGGCTATGGCTACACCTTC. Its translation is CASRSGLSGYGYTF.

This clone was found a few times. The chain recombines TRBV12-5 with TRBJ1-2; 7 bases match TRBD1. The CDR3 has 16 amino acids. Losses at the gene ends were 5 bases for V and 1 base for J; bases not matched to a gene: 10. CDR1 and CDR2 from the germline V gene are LGHNT and FRNRAP. CDR3 in amino acids: CASGTSQGVYNYGYTF. The CDR3 region has the DNA TGTGCTAGTGGTACATCGCAGGGGGTGTATAACTATGGCTACACCTTC.

This clone is a singleton in its sample. This chain connects TRBV6-5 to TRBJ1-5; 7 nucleotides align to TRBD1. Trimming took 5 bases from V and 6 from J; bases not matched to a gene: 10. Germline CDR1 reads MNHEY; CDR2 reads SVGAGI. CDR3 size: 15 residues. CDR3 nucleotide sequence: TGTGCCAGCAGTCTGGAGGAGGGGGCGGGTCAGCCCCAGCATTTT. Its protein product is CASSLEEGAGQPQHF.

As to this clone: The junction does not match germline at one end; this may be a read error. The chain is built from TRBV5-1 and TRBJ2-6; perhaps TRBD1 as D (6 bases). CDR1 and CDR2 from the germline V gene are SGHRS and YFSETQ. The CDR3 is 16 amino acids. CDR3 bases: TGCGCCAGCACCTTGGTCAGGGGAACTGGGGCCAACGTCCTGACTTTC. Amino acids: CASTLVRGTGANVLTF.

This chain links TRBV10-3 with TRBJ1-1; a weak D match, TRBD1 (5 bases). The CDR3 sequence is 12 residues long. Germline values: CDR1 ENHRY, CDR2 SYGVKD. V dropped 10 bases and J dropped 3 bases, with 12 bases sitting between them. CDR3 in amino acids: CATQGSDTEAFF. In nucleotides, the CDR3 is TGTGCCACTCAGGGTTCCGACACTGAAGCTTTCTTT.

The chain uses TRBV24-1 and TRBJ2-2; D gene ambiguous. The CDR3 is 16 residues long. Germline CDR1 reads KGHDR; CDR2 reads SFDVKD. The V end was cut by 4 bases, the J end by 3 bases, with 14 bases between. CDR3 nucleotide sequence: TGTGCCACCAGTGACGCTGCGCGGCCCTACACCGGGGAGCTGTTTTTT. This codes for CATSDAARPYTGELFF.

The V call is TRBV30, the J call TRBJ1-2; D is uncertain. The germline gives CDR1 GTSNPN, CDR2 SVGIG (reference sequence). Trimming cost V 2 bases and J 3 bases, with 16 bases left between them. This CDR3 has 15 residues. The CDR3 DNA sequence: TGTGCCTGGAGTTACCCCTGGGAATCGGACTATGGCTACACCTTC. This codes for CAWSYPWESDYGYTF.

The chain recombines TRBV27 with TRBJ2-7; TRBD1 is a possible D gene (6 bases). Germline V gene lookup returns CDR1 MNHEY and CDR2 SMNVEV (reference sequence). CDR3 length equals 12 residues. V gave up 5 bases and J gave up 6 bases, with 11 bases separating them. CDR3 amino acids: CASSKTGSEQYF. CDR3 sequence (DNA): TGTGCCAGCAGTAAAACAGGGAGCGAGCAGTACTTC.

The V gene is TRBV19, the J gene TRBJ1-1; 12 nucleotides agree with TRBD1. The CDR3 is made up of 17 amino acids. V was clipped by 3 bases and J by 5 bases; unmatched bases: 10. CDR1 and CDR2 from the germline V gene are LNHDA and SQIVND (reference sequence). The CDR3 reads CASSIAGTGGGFTEAFF. Written as DNA, the CDR3 is TGTGCCAGTAGTATCGCCGGGACAGGGGGCGGTTTTACTGAAGCTTTCTTT. Drawing the rest from reference TRBV19 and TRBJ1-1, the complete variable domain is DGGITQSPKYLFRKEGQNVTLSCEQNLNHDAMYWYRQDPGQGLRLIYYSQIVNDFQKGDIAEGYSVSREKKESFPLTVTSAQKNPTAFYLCASSIAGTGGGFTEAFFGQGTRLTVV.